Listed below are T cell receptor beta chains from one sample, sequenced in a study of T cell repertoires in urothelial bladder cancer. Measured with immunoSEQ multiplex PCR; TCRdb has only the in-frame clones, and not every one. The sample lists over 10,000 clones, less than 75% occurring once. Input material: tumor-infiltrating cells from bladder cancer. These receptors were collected from a human donor with urothelial carcinoma. The CDR3 runs from the conserved cysteine through the conserved F or W. A D gene is named only where the DNA matches it firmly. Clone sizes are given selectively: once, few, many, or a class where the clone is expanded.

-	-	TRBV5-1	TRBJ1-4	CASSLWGGSNEKLFF	TGCGCCAGCAGCTTGTGGGGAGGGAGTAATGAAAAACTGTTTTTT
TRBD1	-	TRBV7-2	TRBJ2-7	CASSRKESGGMNEQYF	TGTGCCAGCAGCAGGAAGGAGTCAGGGGGCATGAACGAGCAGTACTTC
-	-	TRBV7-2	TRBJ1-5	CASKQSSNQPQHF	TGTGCCAGCAAGCAGAGCTCCAATCAGCCCCAGCATTTT
TRBD2	-	TRBV9	TRBJ2-3	CASSVGLASTDTQYF	TGTGCCAGCAGCGTGGGACTAGCTAGCACAGATACGCAGTATTTT
-	-	TRBV7-6	TRBJ2-2	CASSLGQGNTGELFF	TGTGCCAGCAGCTTAGGTCAGGGGAACACCGGGGAGCTGTTTTTT
TRBD1	-	TRBV4-3	TRBJ1-1	CASSQDHVGQGAVSARGTEAFF	TGCGCCAGCAGCCAAGATCATGTGGGACAGGGGGCTGTTTCGGCTAGGGGCACTGAAGCTTTCTTT
TRBD1	-	TRBV14	TRBJ2-3	CASSQDRDRITDTQYF	TGTGCCAGCAGCCAAGACCGGGACAGAATTACAGATACGCAGTATTTT
-	-	TRBV7-2	TRBJ1-5	CASSLEFAGRGQPQHF	TGTGCCAGCAGCTTAGAATTCGCAGGGCGCGGTCAGCCCCAGCATTTT
-	-	TRBV25-1	TRBJ2-5	CASSYIGETQYF	TGTGCCAGCAGCTATATAGGGGAGACCCAGTACTTC
TRBD2	medium-sized	TRBV4-3	TRBJ2-2	CASSQETSGGGYTGELFF	TGCGCCAGCAGCCAAGAGACTAGCGGGGGGGGATACACCGGGGAGCTGTTTTTT
-	once	TRBV6-5	TRBJ2-5	CASRGFQGTETQYF	TGTGCCAGCAGGGGGTTTCAGGGGACGGAGACCCAGTACTTC
TRBD1	-	TRBV5-1	TRBJ1-3	CASSLEGALGNTIYF	TGCGCCAGCAGCTTGGAGGGGGCCCTTGGAAACACCATATATTTT
-	medium-sized	TRBV11-3	TRBJ1-1	CASSLHTEAFF	TGTGCCAGCAGCCTACACACTGAAGCTTTCTTT
-	-	TRBV19	TRBJ1-2	CASSIVGNYGYTF	TGTGCCAGTAGTATCGTGGGGAACTATGGCTACACCTTC
-	few	TRBV5-4	TRBJ1-4	CASSLGGRGSNEKLFF	TGTGCCAGCAGCTTGGGTGGCAGGGGAAGTAATGAAAAACTGTTTTTT
TRBD2	once	TRBV6-6	TRBJ2-7	CASSYPSGGPEQYF	TGTGCCAGCAGTTACCCTAGCGGGGGCCCCGAGCAGTACTTC
TRBD1	-	TRBV2	TRBJ2-7	CASTGQGIHEQYF	TGTGCCAGCACGGGACAGGGGATACACGAGCAGTACTTC
TRBD1	few	TRBV11-2	TRBJ1-2	CASRPGTGTYGYTF	TGTGCCAGCAGGCCCGGGACAGGGACCTATGGCTACACCTTC
-	-	TRBV4-2	TRBJ1-3	CASSRVGETIYF	TGTGCCAGCAGCCGCGTGGGTGAAACCATATATTTT
-	-	TRBV11-3	TRBJ2-2	CASSLGGSPGELFF	TGTGCCAGCAGTCTTGGGGGATCCCCCGGGGAGCTGTTTTTT
-	once	TRBV7-2	TRBJ2-5	CASSLAGGGETQYF	TGTGCCAGCAGCTTAGCTGGGGGCGGAGAGACCCAGTACTTC
-	-	TRBV6-1	TRBJ2-7	CASGFGRNSYEQYF	TGTGCCAGTGGTTTCGGCCGCAACTCCTACGAGCAGTACTTC
-	-	TRBV2	TRBJ2-2	CASRSGTANTGELFF	TGTGCCAGCAGGAGCGGGACAGCGAACACCGGGGAGCTGTTTTTT
-	-	TRBV6-5	TRBJ2-1	CASREGTLGGEQFF	TGTGCCAGCAGAGAAGGAACCCTAGGAGGTGAGCAGTTCTTC
-	few	TRBV5-4	TRBJ2-1	CASSLVDSQQFF	TGTGCCAGCAGCTTGGTGGATAGCCAGCAGTTCTTC
-	few	TRBV11-2	TRBJ1-3	CASSLELAGNTIYF	TGTGCCAGCAGCTTAGAGCTTGCTGGAAACACCATATATTTT
TRBD2	-	TRBV19	TRBJ2-3	CASRNSGGHTDTQYF	TGTGCCAGTAGAAATAGCGGGGGGCACACAGATACGCAGTATTTT
TRBD2	-	TRBV4-1	TRBJ2-2	CASSQALAGAGELFF	TGCGCCAGCAGCCAAGCACTAGCGGGGGCCGGGGAGCTGTTTTTT
-	-	TRBV7-2	TRBJ2-6	CASSLSSASGANVLTF	TGTGCCAGCAGCTTATCCTCGGCCTCTGGGGCCAACGTCCTGACTTTC
-	-	TRBV6-6	TRBJ2-3	CASSYSRDNLDTQYF	TGTGCCAGCAGTTACTCGCGGGACAACTTAGATACGCAGTATTTT
TRBD1	-	TRBV7-9	TRBJ2-6	CASSQGTGQRSGANVLTF	TGTGCCAGCAGCCAGGGGACAGGGCAACGGTCTGGGGCCAACGTCCTGACTTTC
-	few	TRBV4-3	TRBJ2-1	CASSQERSGEQFF	TGCGCCAGCAGCCAAGAGCGGAGCGGTGAGCAGTTCTTC
TRBD2	-	TRBV11-3	TRBJ2-5	CASSQIRRGGVYQETQYF	TGTGCCAGCAGCCAGATCAGGCGGGGGGGAGTTTACCAAGAGACCCAGTACTTC
-	few	TRBV6-5	TRBJ1-1	CASSYRGSEAFF	TGTGCCAGCAGTTACAGGGGCTCTGAAGCTTTCTTT
-	-	TRBV2	TRBJ1-2	CASITGTRTANYGYTF	TGTGCCAGCATTACCGGGACAAGGACGGCTAACTATGGCTACACCTTC
-	medium-sized	TRBV25-1	TRBJ1-6	CASTYGGAASPLHF	TGTGCCAGCACCTACGGGGGGGCAGCTTCACCCCTCCACTTT
TRBD2	-	TRBV27	TRBJ2-1	CASSGISGGWYNEQFF	TGTGCCAGCTCCGGGATCAGCGGGGGGTGGTACAATGAGCAGTTCTTC